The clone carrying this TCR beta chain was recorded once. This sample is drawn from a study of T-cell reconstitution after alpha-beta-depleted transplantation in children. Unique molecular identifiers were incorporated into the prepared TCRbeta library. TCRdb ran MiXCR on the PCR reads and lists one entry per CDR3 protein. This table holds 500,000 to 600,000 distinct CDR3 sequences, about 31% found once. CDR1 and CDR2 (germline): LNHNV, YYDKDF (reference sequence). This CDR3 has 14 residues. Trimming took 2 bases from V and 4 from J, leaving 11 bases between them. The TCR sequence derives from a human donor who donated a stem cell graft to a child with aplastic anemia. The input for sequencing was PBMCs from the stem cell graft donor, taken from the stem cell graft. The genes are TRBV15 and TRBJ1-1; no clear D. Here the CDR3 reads CATSRTLGGTEAFF. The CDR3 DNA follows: TGTGCCACCAGCAGAACTCTCGGAGGCACTGAAGCTTTCTTT.